The 13 T cell receptor beta chains below were found in one sample sequenced in a study of prognosis after radiotherapy for stage I lung cancer. Two rounds of multiplex PCR amplified TCR beta CDR3 from genomic DNA. Round one of PCR was performed, and it used primers specific to each TRBV and TRBJ gene. TCRdb reprocessed the multiplex PCR reads via MiXCR and lists one record per CDR3 protein. The sample lists more than 12,000 distinct CDR3 sequences, roughly 31% occurring once. Sample: PBMCs, taken before or after stereotactic body radiation therapy (not recorded which). All receptors derive from a donor aged 50 or older with non-small cell lung cancer.

This clonotype was observed at least ten times. The J gene is TRBJ1-1, the V gene TRBV20-1, with 7 bases identical to TRBD1. Trimming cost V 0 bases and J 4 bases; bases outside gene matches: 5. Germline V CDR1 and CDR2: DFQATT, SNEGSKA (reference sequence). The CDR3 covers 14 residues. This CDR3 is CSARDPGGTTEAFF. The CDR3, as DNA: TGCAGTGCTAGAGATCCAGGGGGGACCACTGAAGCTTTCTTT.

The chain is built from TRBV25-1 and TRBJ1-4, with 11 bases matching TRBD1. The CDR3 contains 15 residues. The germline V gene encodes CDR1 MGHDK and CDR2 SYGVNS. CDR3 nucleotide sequence: TGTGGCAGTGAATATCGGGGACAGGGGGGGAGAAAACTGTTTTTT. It yields the protein CGSEYRGQGGRKLFF.

Details on this clonotype: A single base is all that separates this from a far larger clone, so a read error is likely. The genes are TRBV7-2 and TRBJ2-6; a weak D match, TRBD1 (5 bases). V was shortened by 4 bases and J by 4 bases, with 20 bases between the two germline ends. This CDR3 has 18 residues. CDR1 is SGHTA and CDR2 is FQGNSA in the germline V gene. The CDR3 reads CASSYRQYPRLGANVLTF. The DNA of the CDR3 is TGTGCCAGCAGCTACCGACAGTACCCCCGGCTGGGGGCCAACGTCCTGACTTTC.

On this clonotype: This likely came from a read error, as a far larger clone is one base away. The chain employs TRBV2 and TRBJ2-1, with 7 bases matching TRBD1. The CDR3 runs 15 residues. Germline-derived CDR1 and CDR2 are SNHLY and FYNNEI. Losses at the gene ends were 6 bases for V and 10 bases for J; bases not matched to a gene: 15. CDR3 coding DNA: TGTGCCAGCAGCCCAACAGGGGTCGCGCCCGGGGAGCAGTTCTTC. Protein product: CASSPTGVAPGEQFF.

This clonotype was recorded many times. The genes are TRBV28 and TRBJ2-1; TRBD1 matches at 10 bases. The germline gives CDR1 MDHEN, CDR2 SYDVKM. CDR3 size: 17 residues. V shed 2 bases, J shed 7 bases, and the junction held 11 bases outside the gene matches. The CDR3 nucleotides read TGTGCCAGCAGTTTAAAAGTCGGACAGGGGGTTAATAATGAGCAGTTCTTC. Protein sequence: CASSLKVGQGVNNEQFF.

The V gene is TRBV7-2, the J gene TRBJ1-4; no reliable D call. Germline CDR1 reads SGHTA; CDR2 reads FQGNSA. This CDR3 is built from 14 residues. V was cut by 7 bases and J by 4 bases, with 13 bases left in between. CDR3 protein: CASKPGSRNEKLFF. The CDR3 coding sequence is TGTGCCAGCAAACCCGGGTCTCGTAATGAAAAACTGTTTTTT.

A word on this clonotype: In this CDR3 the conserved last residue, phenylalanine or tryptophan, is missing, so a read error is likely. The chain recombines TRBV7-3 with TRBJ2-5; weak D call: TRBD1 (5 bases). CDR3 length equals 16 residues. Germline lookup yields CDR1 SGHTA and CDR2 FQGTGA. V lost 1 base and J 4 bases, leaving 16 bases between the germline ends. The CDR3 nucleotides read TGTGCCAGCAGCTTAAATGGACATGGGATGCGAGAGACCCAGTACCTC. It translates to CASSLNGHGMRETQYL.

On this clonotype itself: It is likely a read error: a sequence one base away is far more abundant. This sequence joins TRBV6-9 and TRBJ1-2, with D maybe TRBD1 (5 bases). In germline, CDR1 is MNHGY, CDR2 SVAAGI. This CDR3 region has 12 residues. The CDR3 DNA reads as TGTGACAGCAGCCGCAGGGAGTATGGCTACACCTTC. It translates to CDSSRREYGYTF.

This clonotype is termed medium-sized. V usage is TRBV20-1 and J usage is TRBJ2-2; D ambiguous. V was trimmed by 3 bases and J by 2 bases, leaving 13 bases between them. This CDR3 has 15 residues. Germline V gene lookup returns CDR1 DFQATT and CDR2 SNEGSKA (reference sequence). CDR3 sequence: CSARRLRFNTGELFF. The CDR3 nucleotides are TGCAGTGCTAGGAGGCTCCGATTTAACACCGGGGAGCTGTTTTTT.

In this sample, this clonotype turned up many times. This chain links TRBV10-3 with TRBJ2-7; a possible D gene is TRBD1 (6 bases). The length of the CDR3 is 13 residues. V lost 8 bases and J lost 1, with 12 bases in between. Germline V lookup: CDR1 ENHRY, CDR2 SYGVKD. For the CDR3, the DNA is TGTGCCATCGCCCCCGGACAGTCCTACGAGCAGTACTTC. It translates to CAIAPGQSYEQYF.

There are many counts of this clonotype. Since a much larger clone is just one base distant, this may be a read error. The V and J genes are TRBV5-1 and TRBJ2-2, with D unresolved. The V gene's germline CDR1 is SGHRS and CDR2 YFSETQ. The V and J ends lost 2 bases and 6 bases respectively, with 11 bases between them. The CDR3 loop spans 14 amino acids. In DNA, the CDR3 is TGCGCCAGCAGCTTAACGGCCAACGCCGGGGAGCTGTTTTTT. Protein: CASSLTANAGELFF.

By its share, this clonotype is medium-sized. The rearrangement links TRBV12-3 or TRBV12-4 to TRBJ2-1; 9 positions match TRBD1. This CDR3 is 15 amino acids long. Unmatched junction bases numbered 9, after V lost 6 bases and J lost 6 bases. The CDR3: CASRWGQGPANEQFF. The CDR3 DNA reads TGTGCCAGCAGATGGGGACAGGGACCGGCCAATGAGCAGTTCTTC.

This clonotype ranks as medium-sized (0.01 to 0.1%). The chain recombines TRBV20-1 with TRBJ2-1; tentatively, D is TRBD2 (6 bases). The CDR3 is 13 amino acids. The germline V gene encodes CDR1 DFQATT and CDR2 SNEGSKA (reference sequence). The V end was cut by 3 bases, the J end by 5 bases, with 11 bases between. This CDR3 reads CSASGSWDNEQFF. CDR3 DNA: TGCAGTGCTAGCGGGAGCTGGGACAATGAGCAGTTCTTC.